Below are 18 T cell receptor beta chains sequenced from a single sample in a study of blood T cell repertoires in COVID-19. Generated by immunoSEQ multiplex PCR, the TCRdb table keeps only in-frame clones and is missing some. Counted here are about 110,000 clones, 82% occurring once; the ten biggest clones make up approximately 15%. Material for sequencing was peripheral blood. These receptors all stem from a woman in her fifties or sixties with acute or convalescent COVID-19.

The chain carries TRBV7-2 and TRBJ1-2; TRBD1 might be the D (6 bases). This CDR3 has 13 amino acids. The V end lost 1 base, the J end lost 7 bases, and 10 bases lay between the germline ends. Germline lookup yields CDR1 SGHTA and CDR2 FQGNSA. The CDR3 is CASSLETGLGYTF. As DNA, the CDR3 is TGTGCCAGCAGCTTAGAGACAGGACTTGGCTACACCTTC.

The chain carries TRBV4-2 and TRBJ2-5; maybe TRBD1 (6 bases). CDR3 length equals 15 residues. The V gene lost 4 bases and the J gene lost 2 bases, with 14 bases spanning the gap. Germline loops: CDR1 LGHNA, CDR2 YNFKEQ. The CDR3, as DNA: TGTGCCAGCAGCCCAACCCAGGGGTCGCAAGAGACCCAGTACTTC. Translated: CASSPTQGSQETQYF.

V gene TRBV7-3 combines with J gene TRBJ2-5; 8 positions match TRBD2. The CDR3 has 15 residues. CDR1 and CDR2 from the germline V gene are SGHTA and FQGTGA. V trimming: 5 bases; J trimming: 4 bases; junction bases outside the gene matches: 9. Here the CDR3 reads CASSPSRTSLETQYF. The DNA of the CDR3 is TGTGCCAGCAGCCCATCACGGACTAGCTTAGAGACCCAGTACTTC.

V is TRBV7-6 and J is TRBJ1-1; D is perhaps TRBD1 (6 bases). Trimming left V 2 bases short and J 3 bases short, with 13 bases between. CDR3 length: 15 residues. Germline V gene sequence: CDR1 SGHVS, CDR2 FNYEAQ. In nucleotides, the CDR3 is TGTGCCAGCAGCTTACCTACAGGGAGCTACACTGAAGCTTTCTTT. Amino acids: CASSLPTGSYTEAFF.

The chain combines TRBV19 with TRBJ2-1; TRBD1 matches 8 bases. Trimming at V came to 6 bases and at J to 9 bases, leaving 13 bases not matched to a gene. From germline, CDR1 is LNHDA and CDR2 SQIVND (reference sequence). This CDR3 is built from 15 residues. The CDR3 region is CASSTDRGRLGEQFF. CDR3 in DNA: TGTGCCAGTAGCACCGACAGGGGACGGTTAGGTGAGCAGTTCTTC. The full variable domain, in which reference TRBV19 and TRBJ2-1 provide the parts outside the CDR3, is DGGITQSPKYLFRKEGQNVTLSCEQNLNHDAMYWYRQDPGQGLRLIYYSQIVNDFQKGDIAEGYSVSREKKESFPLTVTSAQKNPTAFYLCASSTDRGRLGEQFFGPGTRLTVL.

This clone was observed a few times. The CDR3 protein is CSAGTDSNQPQHF. The CDR3 DNA is TGCAGTGCCGGGACAGACAGCAATCAGCCCCAGCATTTT. The rearrangement uses TRBV29-1 and TRBJ1-5; 7 bases line up with TRBD1. The germline CDR1 and CDR2 sequences are SQVTM and ANQGSEA. The length of the CDR3 is 13 residues.

V is TRBV5-6 and J is TRBJ1-5; 8 bases are a match to TRBD1. Germline CDR1 and CDR2: SGHDT and YYEEEE. This CDR3 has 15 amino acids. The trim removed 2 bases at V and 6 bases at J, leaving 7 bases unmatched. CDR3 residues: CASSLRTGWGQPQHF. The DNA for the CDR3 is TGTGCCAGCAGCTTAAGGACAGGGTGGGGTCAGCCCCAGCATTTT. Looking up the rest from reference TRBV5-6 and TRBJ1-5 gives the full variable domain: DAGVTQSPTHLIKTRGQQVTLRCSPKSGHDTVSWYQQALGQGPQFIFQYYEEEERQRGNFPDRFSGHQFPNYSSELNVNALLLGDSALYLCASSLRTGWGQPQHFGDGTRLSIL.

The rearrangement uses TRBV5-6 and TRBJ1-1; D is unclear. The CDR3 totals 15 residues. Germline lookup yields CDR1 SGHDT and CDR2 YYEEEE. Trimming took off 0 bases at V and 0 bases at J, with 9 bases between the two ends. The CDR3 loop reads CASSLGSLLNTEAFF. In nucleotides, the CDR3 is TGTGCCAGCAGCTTGGGGAGTTTGCTGAACACTGAAGCTTTCTTT.

The gene calls are TRBV9 and TRBJ2-7; 9 nucleotides agree with TRBD2. V shed 8 bases and J 2 bases; nucleotides not matched to a gene: 8. Germline V gene lookup returns CDR1 SGDLS and CDR2 YYNGEE. CDR3 length equals 14 residues. The CDR3, as DNA: TGTGCCAGTTCCGGTGGGACTAGCACCTACGAGCAGTACTTC. As protein: CASSGGTSTYEQYF. Full variable domain (remainder filled in from reference TRBV9 and TRBJ2-7): DSGVTQTPKHLITATGQRVTLRCSPRSGDLSVYWYQQSLDQGLQFLIQYYNGEERAKGNILERFSAQQFPDLHSELNLSSLELGDSALYFCASSGGTSTYEQYFGPGTRLTVT.

V gene TRBV5-5 combines with J gene TRBJ1-5; the D is unclear. The length of the CDR3 is 17 residues. Germline values: CDR1 SGHKS, CDR2 YYEKEE (reference sequence). V lost 0 bases and J 0 bases, leaving 13 bases between the germline ends. CDR3 DNA sequence: TGTGCCAGCAGCTTGGTGTCTAGTGGCTATAGCAATCAGCCCCAGCATTTT. Its translation: CASSLVSSGYSNQPQHF.

This clone has only one observation. The chain employs TRBV4-1 and TRBJ1-6; possible D gene TRBD1, 5 bases. Deletions cut 0 bases from V and 11 bases from J, with 14 bases between. The CDR3 covers 15 residues. Germline lookup yields CDR1 MGHRA and CDR2 YSYEKL. CDR3 in amino acids: CASSQEGQGRTPLHF. As DNA, the CDR3 is TGCGCCAGCAGCCAAGAGGGGCAGGGAAGGACACCCCTCCACTTT.

CDR3 protein: CASSIRGGHAEAFF. CDR3 DNA sequence: TGTGCCAGTAGTATACGGGGGGGGCACGCTGAAGCTTTCTTT. The gene calls are TRBV19 and TRBJ1-1; the D gene is possibly TRBD1 (6 bases). The germline V gene encodes CDR1 LNHDA and CDR2 SQIVND (reference sequence). The CDR3 is made up of 14 amino acids. Trimming cost V 2 bases and J 6 bases, with 13 bases left between them.

This clone was detected once. The chain joins TRBV5-5 to TRBJ2-5; 7 bases agree with TRBD1. Germline CDR1 reads SGHKS; CDR2 reads YYEKEE (reference sequence). With V trimmed by 3 bases and J by 5 bases, 4 bases remained unmatched. The CDR3 has 13 residues. The CDR3 DNA follows: TGTGCCAGCAGCTCAACCAGGGGGGAGACCCAGTACTTC. This codes for CASSSTRGETQYF.

The rearrangement joins TRBV5-1 to TRBJ2-1; 10 nucleotides line up with TRBD1. V dropped 0 bases and J dropped 7; count of bases not matched to a gene: 16. The germline V gene has CDR1 SGHRS and CDR2 YFSETQ. The CDR3 spans 19 residues. The CDR3 sequence is CASSLGRWPIGTGDNEQFF. In nucleotides, the CDR3 is TGCGCCAGCAGCTTGGGGCGGTGGCCAATAGGGACAGGGGATAATGAGCAGTTCTTC.

The J gene is TRBJ2-2, the V gene TRBV7-6; possible D gene TRBD2, 6 bases. The CDR3 is made up of 14 amino acids. The V end lost 5 bases, the J end lost 5 bases, and 12 bases lay between the germline ends. CDR1 is SGHVS and CDR2 is FNYEAQ in the germline V gene. Here the CDR3 reads CASSPLAGTGELFF. The CDR3 bases are TGTGCCAGCAGCCCCCTCGCGGGAACCGGGGAGCTGTTTTTT.

There are a few counts of this clone. The genes are TRBV7-8 and TRBJ1-5; no reliable D call. Trimming stripped 1 base from V and 2 bases from J, with 6 bases between. The CDR3 is 14 residues long. The germline gives CDR1 SGHVS, CDR2 FQNEAQ. In DNA form, the CDR3 reads TGTGCCAGCAGCTTAGTAGTGGGCAATCAGCCCCAGCATTTT. Its translation: CASSLVVGNQPQHF.

J is TRBJ1-5 and V is TRBV6-2 or TRBV6-3; D is unclear. The CDR3 runs to 14 residues. V was shortened by 5 bases and J by 3 bases, with 11 bases between the two germline ends. Germline V CDR1 and CDR2: MNHEY, SVGEGT. CDR3 DNA: TGTGCCAGCAGTCCAACATCTGACAATCAGCCCCAGCATTTT. Its protein is CASSPTSDNQPQHF.

This chain joins TRBV4-3 and TRBJ2-7, with unresolved D. Trimming took 0 bases from V and 4 from J, leaving 13 bases between them. From germline, CDR1 is LGHNA and CDR2 YSLEER. CDR3 length: 15 amino acids. The CDR3 nucleotides read TGCGCCAGCAGCCAAGAAATAACAGTCTTTTACGAGCAGTACTTC. Translated: CASSQEITVFYEQYF.